What follows describes a single TCR beta chain. Its antigen remains unknown. This record comes from a study of T cell responses to AZD1222 COVID-19 vaccine. The CDR3 contains 13 residues. CDR1 is SGHVS, CDR2 FQNEAQ, per germline. Trimming stripped 2 bases from V and 8 bases from J, with 12 bases between. Study-wide findings and caveats: AZD1222 recipients seropositive at baseline numbered only six or seven. Spike-specific TCR breadth and depth went up after people got two AZD1222 doses. There were repertoire samples only from the period after the peak T cell response.

The method was immunoSEQ multiplex PCR; TCRdb's version includes in-frame clones alone and lacks a portion of them. The sample has about 180,000 clones; approximately 90% are singletons. The specimen comprised peripheral blood, sampled 28 days after the second dose of the MenACWY control vaccine. This TCR was recovered from an adult who received the MenACWY meningococcal vaccine as a control. The chain couples TRBV7-8 to TRBJ1-2, with D maybe TRBD1 (5 bases). In DNA form, the CDR3 reads TGTGCCAGCAGCTTATCAGGGATAAACGGCTACACCTTC. Translated: CASSLSGINGYTF. The full variable domain, completed using reference TRBV7-8 and TRBJ1-2, is GAGVSQSPRYKVAKRGQDVALRCDPISGHVSLFWYQQALGQGPEFLTYFQNEAQLDKSGLPSDRFFAERPEGSVSTLKIQRTQQEDSAVYLCASSLSGINGYTFGSGTRLTVV.